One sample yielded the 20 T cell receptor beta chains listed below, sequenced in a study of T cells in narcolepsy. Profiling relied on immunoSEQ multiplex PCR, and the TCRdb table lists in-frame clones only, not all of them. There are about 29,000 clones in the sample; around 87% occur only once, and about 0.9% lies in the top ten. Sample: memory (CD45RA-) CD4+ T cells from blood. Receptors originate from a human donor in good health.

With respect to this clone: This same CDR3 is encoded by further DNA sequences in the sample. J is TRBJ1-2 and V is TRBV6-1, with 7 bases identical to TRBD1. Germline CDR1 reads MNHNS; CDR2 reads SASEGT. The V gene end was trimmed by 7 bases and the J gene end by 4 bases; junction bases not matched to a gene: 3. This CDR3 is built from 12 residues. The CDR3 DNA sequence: TGTGCCAGCACCGGGGACAGCTATGGCTACACCTTC. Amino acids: CASTGDSYGYTF.

The CDR3 reads CASSLGGGLGYTF. CDR3 coding DNA: TGTGCCAGCAGCTTAGGAGGAGGGTTGGGCTACACCTTC. The chain uses TRBV7-2 and TRBJ1-2; D is unresolved. The CDR3 consists of 13 residues. V lost 1 base to trimming and J lost 8 bases, with 11 bases between them. Looked up from germline, CDR1 is SGHTA and CDR2 is FQGNSA.

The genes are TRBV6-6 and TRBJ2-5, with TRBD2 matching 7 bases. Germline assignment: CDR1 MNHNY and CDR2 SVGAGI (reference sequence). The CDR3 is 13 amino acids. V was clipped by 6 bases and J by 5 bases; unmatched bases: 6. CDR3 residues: CASSPTSIETQYF. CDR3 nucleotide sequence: TGTGCCAGCAGCCCGACTAGCATTGAGACCCAGTACTTC.

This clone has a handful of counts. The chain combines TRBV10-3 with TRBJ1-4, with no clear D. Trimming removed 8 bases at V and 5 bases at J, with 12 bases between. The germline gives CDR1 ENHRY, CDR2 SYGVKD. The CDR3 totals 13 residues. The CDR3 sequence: CAIGRESNEKLFF. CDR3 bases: TGTGCCATCGGGAGAGAGTCAAATGAAAAACTGTTTTTT.

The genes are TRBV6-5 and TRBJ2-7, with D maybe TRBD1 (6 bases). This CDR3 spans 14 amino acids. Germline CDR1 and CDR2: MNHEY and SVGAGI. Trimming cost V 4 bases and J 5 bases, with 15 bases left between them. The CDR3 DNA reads TGTGCCAGCAGTTCCAGGGGCCCGAATGACGAGCAGTACTTC. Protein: CASSSRGPNDEQYF.

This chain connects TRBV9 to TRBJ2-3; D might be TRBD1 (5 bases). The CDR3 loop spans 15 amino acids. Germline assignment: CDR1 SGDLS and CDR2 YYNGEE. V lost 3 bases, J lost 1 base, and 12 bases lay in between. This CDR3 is CASSAIGARTDTQYF. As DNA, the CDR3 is TGTGCCAGCAGCGCCATAGGGGCCCGCACAGATACGCAGTATTTT.

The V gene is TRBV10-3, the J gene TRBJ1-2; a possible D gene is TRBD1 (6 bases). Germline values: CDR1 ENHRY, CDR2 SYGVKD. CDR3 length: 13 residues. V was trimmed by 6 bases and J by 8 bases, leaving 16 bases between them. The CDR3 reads CAIRITGSGGYTF. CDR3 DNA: TGTGCCATCAGGATAACAGGGTCGGGCGGCTACACCTTC.

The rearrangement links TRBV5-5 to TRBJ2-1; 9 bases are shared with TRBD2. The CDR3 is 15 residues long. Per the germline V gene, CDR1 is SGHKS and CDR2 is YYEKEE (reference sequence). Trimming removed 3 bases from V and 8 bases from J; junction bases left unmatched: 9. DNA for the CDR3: TGTGCCAGCAGCTCGATTAGCGGGAGCGTCGATGAGCAGTTCTTC. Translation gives CASSSISGSVDEQFF. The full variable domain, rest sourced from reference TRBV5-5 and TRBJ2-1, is DAGVTQSPTHLIKTRGQQVTLRCSPISGHKSVSWYQQVLGQGPQFIFQYYEKEERGRGNFPDRFSARQFPNYSSELNVNALLLGDSALYLCASSSISGSVDEQFFGPGTRLTVL.

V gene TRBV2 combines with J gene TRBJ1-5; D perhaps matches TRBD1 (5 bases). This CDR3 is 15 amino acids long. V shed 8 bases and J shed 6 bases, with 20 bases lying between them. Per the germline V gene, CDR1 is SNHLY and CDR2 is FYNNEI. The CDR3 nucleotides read TGTGCCAGCGGAGCCGGGGGGAAACAAGGTCAGCCCCAGCATTTT. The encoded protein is CASGAGGKQGQPQHF.

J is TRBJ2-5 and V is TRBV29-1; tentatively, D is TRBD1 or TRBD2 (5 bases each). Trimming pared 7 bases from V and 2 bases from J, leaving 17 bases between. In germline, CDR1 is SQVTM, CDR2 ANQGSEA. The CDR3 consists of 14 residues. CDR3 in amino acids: CSARPGQAQETQYF. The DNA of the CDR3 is TGCAGCGCCCGCCCGGGGCAGGCTCAAGAGACCCAGTACTTC.

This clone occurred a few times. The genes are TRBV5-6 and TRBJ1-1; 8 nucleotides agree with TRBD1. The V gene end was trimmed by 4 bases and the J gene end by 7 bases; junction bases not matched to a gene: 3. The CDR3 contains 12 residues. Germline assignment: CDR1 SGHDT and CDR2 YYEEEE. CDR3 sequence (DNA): TGTGCCAGCAGCGGGACAGGAGTTGAAGCTTTCTTT. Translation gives CASSGTGVEAFF.

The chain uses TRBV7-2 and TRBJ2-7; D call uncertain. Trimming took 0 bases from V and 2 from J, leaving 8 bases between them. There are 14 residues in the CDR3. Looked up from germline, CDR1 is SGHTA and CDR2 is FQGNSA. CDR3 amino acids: CASSLAHGPYEQYF. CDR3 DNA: TGTGCCAGCAGCTTAGCACACGGACCCTACGAGCAGTACTTC.

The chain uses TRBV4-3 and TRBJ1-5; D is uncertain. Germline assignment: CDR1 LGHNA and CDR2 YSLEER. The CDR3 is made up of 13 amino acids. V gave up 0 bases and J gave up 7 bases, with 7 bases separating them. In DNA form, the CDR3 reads TGCGCCAGCAGCCAAGATTTGCTCCAGCCCCAGCATTTT. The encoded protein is CASSQDLLQPQHF.

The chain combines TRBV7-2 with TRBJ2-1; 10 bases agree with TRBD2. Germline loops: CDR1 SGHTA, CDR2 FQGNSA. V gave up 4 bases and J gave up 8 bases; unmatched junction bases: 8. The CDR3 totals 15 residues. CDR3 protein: CASSYLAGEVHEQFF. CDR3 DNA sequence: TGTGCCAGCAGCTACCTAGCGGGAGAGGTCCATGAGCAGTTCTTC.

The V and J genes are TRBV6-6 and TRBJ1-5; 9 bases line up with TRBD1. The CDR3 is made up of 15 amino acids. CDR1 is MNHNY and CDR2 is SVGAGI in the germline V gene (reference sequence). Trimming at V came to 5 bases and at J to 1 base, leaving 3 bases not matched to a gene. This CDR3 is CASSAGTGSNQPQHF. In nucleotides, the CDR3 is TGTGCCAGCAGTGCCGGGACAGGGAGCAATCAGCCCCAGCATTTT.

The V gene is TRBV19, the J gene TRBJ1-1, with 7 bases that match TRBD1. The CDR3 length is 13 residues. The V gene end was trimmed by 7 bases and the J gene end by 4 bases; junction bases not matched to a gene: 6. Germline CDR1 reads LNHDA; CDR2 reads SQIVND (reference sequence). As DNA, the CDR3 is TGTGCCAGTATCCCGGACAGGAGCACTGAAGCTTTCTTT. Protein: CASIPDRSTEAFF.

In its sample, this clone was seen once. The CDR3: CASSFGTTGEQYF. CDR3 DNA: TGTGCCAGCAGCTTTGGGACGACAGGCGAGCAGTACTTC. V and J are TRBV5-4 and TRBJ2-7; D is possibly TRBD1 (6 bases). CDR1 is SGHNT, CDR2 YYREEE, per germline (reference sequence). CDR3 length: 13 amino acids. V lost 2 bases to trimming and J lost 6 bases, with 12 bases between them. The full variable domain, completed using reference TRBV5-4 and TRBJ2-7, is ETGVTQSPTHLIKTRGQQVTLRCSSQSGHNTVSWYQQALGQGPQFIFQYYREEENGRGNFPPRFSGLQFPNYSSELNVNALELDDSALYLCASSFGTTGEQYFGPGTRLTVT.

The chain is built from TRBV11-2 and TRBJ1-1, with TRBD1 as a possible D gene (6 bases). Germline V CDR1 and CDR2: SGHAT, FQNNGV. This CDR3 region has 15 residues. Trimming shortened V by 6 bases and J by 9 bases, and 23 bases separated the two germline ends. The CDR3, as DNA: TGTGCCAGCAGTAATGAACCGGTCTTGGGGGCTCAAGCTTTCTTT. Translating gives CASSNEPVLGAQAFF.

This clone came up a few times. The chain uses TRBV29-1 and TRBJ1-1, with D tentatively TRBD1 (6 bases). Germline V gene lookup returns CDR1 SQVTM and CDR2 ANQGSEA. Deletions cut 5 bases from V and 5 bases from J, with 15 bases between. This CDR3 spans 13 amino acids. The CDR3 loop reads CSVQQGGGTEAFF. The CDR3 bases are TGCAGCGTTCAACAGGGCGGAGGAACTGAAGCTTTCTTT.

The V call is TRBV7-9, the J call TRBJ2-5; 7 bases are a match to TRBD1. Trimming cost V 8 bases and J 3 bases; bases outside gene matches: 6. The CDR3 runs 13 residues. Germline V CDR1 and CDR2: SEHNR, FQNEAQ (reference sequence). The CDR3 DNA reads TGTGCCAGCGCTGGGACAGTAAAAGAGACCCAGTACTTC. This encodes CASAGTVKETQYF.